The next 18 T cell receptor beta chains were all read from a single sample in a study of somatic mutations in cytotoxic T cells in rheumatoid arthritis. Measured with immunoSEQ multiplex PCR; TCRdb has only the in-frame clones, and not every one. The data contain more than 9,500 clones, roughly four fifths of them singletons. The sample consisted of CD8+ T cells sorted from blood. These receptors all come from a woman aged 55-70 years in good health.

This chain links TRBV6-5 with TRBJ1-6; D not certain. In germline, CDR1 is MNHEY, CDR2 SVGAGI. The CDR3 is 14 residues long. V lost 7 bases and J 6 bases, leaving 13 bases between the germline ends. The CDR3 sequence: CASTSPLSNSPLHF. The CDR3 nucleotides read TGTGCCAGCACCTCCCCACTTAGTAATTCACCCCTCCACTTT.

The chain couples TRBV9 to TRBJ2-3; TRBD1 matches 9 bases. Germline loops: CDR1 SGDLS, CDR2 YYNGEE. Germline trimming cut 4 bases from V and 2 bases from J; bases unmatched to any gene: 5. The CDR3 spans 15 residues. The CDR3: CASSPDRGITDTQYF. The CDR3 coding sequence is TGTGCCAGCAGCCCTGACAGGGGGATCACAGATACGCAGTATTTT.

The chain combines TRBV28 with TRBJ2-1, with TRBD2 matching over 8 bases. The length of the CDR3 is 14 residues. Losses at the gene ends were 10 bases for V and 7 bases for J; bases not matched to a gene: 12. Germline assignment: CDR1 MDHEN and CDR2 SYDVKM. CDR3 sequence: CATLPIAGLNEQFF. The CDR3 nucleotides read TGTGCCACACTTCCGATAGCGGGGTTGAATGAGCAGTTCTTC.

This rearrangement joins TRBV6-5 to TRBJ2-5; 9 nucleotides agree with TRBD1. This CDR3 has 14 amino acids. V was clipped by 6 bases and J by 4 bases; unmatched bases: 6. CDR1 is MNHEY and CDR2 is SVGAGI in the germline V gene. This chain's CDR3 is CASSQTGGPETQYF. The CDR3, as DNA: TGTGCCAGCAGCCAGACAGGGGGTCCAGAGACCCAGTACTTC.

The chain carries TRBV30 and TRBJ1-3, with TRBD1 matching over 7 bases. The CDR3 loop spans 15 amino acids. In germline, CDR1 is GTSNPN, CDR2 SVGIG (reference sequence). J gave up 2 bases and V 6 bases, and 10 bases lay outside the gene matches. Here the CDR3 reads CACRGAGGTGNTIYF. CDR3 DNA sequence: TGTGCCTGTCGAGGGGCAGGGGGAACTGGAAACACCATATATTTT.

Here the CDR3 reads CASTGQGGITGELFF. CDR3 sequence (DNA): TGTGCCAGCACCGGACAGGGTGGTATCACCGGGGAGCTGTTTTTT. This chain links TRBV2 with TRBJ2-2; 8 nucleotides align to TRBD1. CDR3 length equals 15 residues. Trimming removed 7 bases from V and 4 bases from J; junction bases left unmatched: 8. CDR1 and CDR2 (germline): SNHLY, FYNNEI.

This clone was seen just once. This chain uses TRBV10-3 with TRBJ2-4, with TRBD1 matching over 7 bases. The germline CDR1 and CDR2 sequences are ENHRY and SYGVKD. The junction had 5 bases not matched to a gene; V was cut back by 10 bases and J by 5 bases. The CDR3 has 12 residues. Here the CDR3 reads CATMGTENIQYF. The CDR3 nucleotides are TGTGCCACAATGGGGACAGAAAACATTCAGTACTTC.

The V and J genes are TRBV19 and TRBJ2-3; D gene ambiguous. V lost 6 bases to trimming and J lost 1 base, with 8 bases between them. CDR1 and CDR2 from the germline V gene are LNHDA and SQIVND (reference sequence). CDR3 length: 13 amino acids. The CDR3 loop is CASSTTGTDTQYF. The CDR3, as DNA: TGTGCCAGTAGCACCACAGGCACAGATACGCAGTATTTT. The full variable domain, in which reference TRBV19 and TRBJ2-3 provide the parts outside the CDR3, is DGGITQSPKYLFRKEGQNVTLSCEQNLNHDAMYWYRQDPGQGLRLIYYSQIVNDFQKGDIAEGYSVSREKKESFPLTVTSAQKNPTAFYLCASSTTGTDTQYFGPGTRLTVL.

The J gene is TRBJ2-7, the V gene TRBV6-5; 7 bases are shared with TRBD2. J gave up 7 bases and V 4 bases, and 4 bases lay outside the gene matches. The CDR3 has 12 residues. Germline V CDR1 and CDR2: MNHEY, SVGAGI. CDR3 DNA sequence: TGTGCCAGCAGTTTCCAGGGAGGGGAGCAGTACTTC. It yields the protein CASSFQGGEQYF.

This clone has just a few counts. The chain is built from TRBV7-6 and TRBJ1-1, with D possibly matching TRBD1 (5 bases). Germline loops: CDR1 SGHVS, CDR2 FNYEAQ. The CDR3 is 15 residues long. V shed 1 base and J shed 2 bases, with 11 bases lying between them. The CDR3 DNA is TGTGCCAGCAGCTTAGGCAGGGTCGGCAACACTGAAGCTTTCTTT. Protein: CASSLGRVGNTEAFF.

The chain combines TRBV19 with TRBJ1-5; 7 bases align to TRBD1. The CDR3 consists of 14 residues. Germline V gene data show CDR1 as LNHDA and CDR2 as SQIVND (reference sequence). V was pared by 5 bases and J by 6 bases, with 7 bases of the junction left unmatched. The CDR3 region has the DNA TGTGCCAGTAGTCCACAGGGGTTCGGTCAGCCCCAGCATTTT. The encoded protein is CASSPQGFGQPQHF.

In nucleotides, the CDR3 is TGTGCCAGCACCCCGGTCGGGGGGCTGAACAATGAGCAGTTCTTC. This gives the protein CASTPVGGLNNEQFF. J is TRBJ2-1 and V is TRBV5-4, with a tentative D call TRBD2 (7 bases). There are 15 residues in the CDR3. V dropped 6 bases and J dropped 5 bases, with 18 bases sitting between them. CDR1 and CDR2 from the germline V gene are SGHNT and YYREEE (reference sequence).

The chain uses TRBV6-4 and TRBJ2-7; 12 nucleotides line up with TRBD2. The CDR3 sequence is 17 residues long. The J segment lost 4 bases and the V segment lost 0 bases, leaving 7 bases of the junction unmatched. CDR1 and CDR2 (germline): MRHNA, SNTAGT. The CDR3 nucleotides are TGTGCCAGCAGTGACTCGCGGTCTAGCGGGGGGGCTTACGAGCAGTACGTC. It encodes CASSDSRSSGGAYEQYV.

This clone was recorded once. J is TRBJ2-7 and V is TRBV11-2; 12 nucleotides agree with TRBD2. The CDR3 loop spans 15 amino acids. From germline, CDR1 is SGHAT and CDR2 FQNNGV. With 4 bases clipped from V and 2 bases from J, the junction kept 3 bases outside the gene matches. The CDR3 nucleotides are TGTGCCAGCAGCTCGACTAGCGGGGGAACCTACGAGCAGTACGTC. Its protein is CASSSTSGGTYEQYV.

DNA of the CDR3: TGTGCCAGCAGCCAAGAGGGCACAACTAATGAAAAACTGTTTTTT. This sequence encodes CASSQEGTTNEKLFF. The J gene is TRBJ1-4, the V gene TRBV4-2; no firm D call. This CDR3 region has 15 residues. Per germline, CDR1 LGHNA and CDR2 YNFKEQ. Trimming removed 0 bases from V and 0 bases from J, with 5 bases in between.

The chain employs TRBV21-1 and TRBJ2-7; the D call of TRBD2 is as the table states it, not checked on the DNA. TRBV21-1 is reported as a pseudogene. The CDR3 is 15 amino acids. The CDR3 DNA sequence: TGTGCCAGCACCCTTAATAGGAGGGGTGCGCACGAGCAGTACGTC. Translating it yields CASTLNRRGAHEQYV.

The V gene is TRBV9, the J gene TRBJ2-3, with 7 bases identical to TRBD2. The CDR3 spans 14 residues. V dropped 4 bases and J dropped 1; count of bases not matched to a gene: 3. Germline CDR1 is SGDLS and CDR2 is YYNGEE. The CDR3 bases are TGTGCCAGCAGCAGTCGGGGGGGCACAGATACGCAGTATTTT. Translation gives CASSSRGGTDTQYF.

V is TRBV27 and J is TRBJ2-1; D possibly corresponds to TRBD2 (6 bases). This CDR3 has 16 residues. The V gene's germline CDR1 is MNHEY and CDR2 SMNVEV (reference sequence). V shed 0 bases and J shed 7 bases, with 16 bases lying between them. The CDR3 region is CASSLSGGVGSNEQFF. The CDR3 DNA reads TGTGCCAGCAGTTTATCGGGCGGGGTAGGTTCGAATGAGCAGTTCTTC.